These 11 T cell receptor beta chains share one sample of origin, sequenced in a study (dated by TCRdb to between 2015 and 2016). The library was produced with RT-PCR. Sequenced using an Illumina MiSeq. The public reads were run again by TCRdb, first through fastp at Q25 and then through MiXCR, and only productive beta chains were kept. All rows with the same CDR3 protein become a single entry with the most common DNA and genes. Present in this sample are almost 700,000 distinct CDR3 sequences, approximately 15% of which were seen just once. The ten most abundant clones make up roughly 3.9% of the sample. Sequencing was carried out using memory CD4+ T cells from blood. All receptors derive from a female donor in good health, serving as a healthy control.

The sample holds many counts of this clonotype. V and J are TRBV27 and TRBJ2-5; D not certain. Germline lookup yields CDR1 MNHEY and CDR2 SMNVEV (reference sequence). This CDR3 comprises 14 residues. The CDR3 DNA follows: TGTGCTAAGTTCGATGGTAGATGCCAAGAGACCCAGTACTTC. Translated, it gives CAKFDGRCQETQYF.

This chain links TRBV7-2 with TRBJ2-1; D is uncertain. The CDR3 covers 15 residues. Germline V gene sequence: CDR1 SGHTA, CDR2 FQGNSA. Trimming took off 0 bases at V and 0 bases at J, with 6 bases between the two ends. CDR3 nucleotide sequence: TGTGCCAGCAGCTTAGCCAGAGACTCCTACAATGAGCAGTTCTTC. Amino acids: CASSLARDSYNEQFF. The variable domain in full, completed from reference TRBV7-2 and TRBJ2-1, reads GAGVSQSPSNKVTEKGKDVELRCDPISGHTALYWYRQSLGQGLEFLIYFQGNSAPDKSGLPSDRFSAERTGGSVSTLTIQRTQQEDSAVYLCASSLARDSYNEQFFGPGTRLTVL.

The V call is TRBV12-5, the J call TRBJ2-1, with 8 nucleotides matching TRBD2. Germline CDR1 is LGHNT and CDR2 is FRNRAP. CDR3 length: 16 amino acids. V dropped 1 base and J dropped 8; count of bases not matched to a gene: 10. CDR3 region: CASGLAPGLVLHEQFF. DNA of the CDR3: TGTGCTAGTGGTTTGGCCCCGGGACTAGTCTTACATGAGCAGTTCTTC.

This clonotype was recorded many times. V and J are TRBV12-3 or TRBV12-4 and TRBJ1-6; D remains ambiguous. The CDR3 sequence is 14 residues long. V was clipped by 3 bases and J by 7 bases, with 10 bases between them. DNA for the CDR3: TGTGCCAGCAGTTTGGGTTCGGGCAATTCACCCCTCCACTTT. Its translation is CASSLGSGNSPLHF.

This clonotype has at least ten counts. The V call is TRBV29-1, the J call TRBJ1-1; D is unresolved. This CDR3 region has 10 residues. Germline V CDR1 and CDR2: SQVTM, ANQGSEA. V was clipped by 0 bases and J by 9 bases, with 5 bases between them. The CDR3 loop is CSVEETKAFF. The CDR3 coding sequence is TGCAGCGTTGAAGAAACCAAAGCTTTCTTT.

The rearrangement joins TRBV12-3 or TRBV12-4 to TRBJ1-3; D unclear. V was cut by 8 bases and J by 5 bases, with 10 bases left in between. CDR3 length: 12 residues. The CDR3 sequence: CASGQRRNTIYF. The CDR3 DNA reads TGTGCCAGCGGGCAGCGACGAAACACCATATATTTT.

This clonotype was seen only a few times. The chain recombines TRBV5-1 with TRBJ1-4, with D unresolved. Deletions cut 1 base from V and 0 bases from J, with 7 bases between. Germline loops: CDR1 SGHRS, CDR2 YFSETQ. The CDR3 covers 15 residues. The CDR3 region has the DNA TGCGCCAGCAGCTTGACGATGTCAACTAATGAAAAACTGTTTTTT. Translation gives CASSLTMSTNEKLFF.

The V call is TRBV3-1, the J call TRBJ1-2; D not resolved. Trimming stripped 4 bases from V and 1 base from J, with 16 bases between. Germline V gene data show CDR1 as LGHDT and CDR2 as YNNKEL (reference sequence). This CDR3 comprises 16 residues. CDR3 amino acids: CASSPRGEANNYGYTF. Here the CDR3 DNA reads TGTGCCAGCAGCCCCAGAGGTGAAGCGAATAACTATGGCTACACCTTC.

This sequence joins TRBV5-1 and TRBJ1-2; 10 bases align to TRBD1. The CDR3 loop spans 15 amino acids. J lost 4 bases, V lost 4 bases, and 7 bases had no gene match. Per germline, CDR1 SGHRS and CDR2 YFSETQ. CDR3 nucleotide sequence: TGCGCCAGCAGCCCTGGACAGGGGGGTCCCTATGGCTACACCTTC. This encodes CASSPGQGGPYGYTF.

This clonotype was observed a handful of times. The CDR3 nucleotides read TGTGCCAGCAGCGTCACCTACACGAACACTGAAGCTTTCTTT. Translated, it gives CASSVTYTNTEAFF. The chain combines TRBV9 with TRBJ1-1, with no clear D. Trimming left V 2 bases short and J 1 base short, with 9 bases between. The CDR3 contains 14 residues. Looked up from germline, CDR1 is SGDLS and CDR2 is YYNGEE.

Only a few counts were recorded for this clonotype. The chain recombines TRBV5-1 with TRBJ1-1; D unresolved. The CDR3 contains 15 residues. Germline V gives CDR1 SGHRS, CDR2 YFSETQ. Trimming pared 0 bases from V and 5 bases from J, leaving 14 bases between. The DNA for the CDR3 is TGCGCCAGCAGCTTGGCGGGCACCGGTCGAACTGAAGCTTTCTTT. This codes for CASSLAGTGRTEAFF.